This T cell receptor (beta chain) comes out of a study of blood T cell repertoires in COVID-19. The method was immunoSEQ multiplex PCR; TCRdb's version includes in-frame clones alone and lacks a portion of them. Of fewer than 350,000 clones listed, 86% are singletons. Germline V gene lookup returns CDR1 SGHTA and CDR2 FQGNSA. V was pared by 4 bases and J by 4 bases, with 4 bases of the junction left unmatched. This CDR3 spans 15 amino acids. This chain uses TRBV7-2 with TRBJ2-1; 10 positions match TRBD1. This TCR derives from a man between 40 and 49 years old with active or convalescent COVID-19. The sequenced material came from peripheral blood. DNA of the CDR3: TGTGCCAGCAGCTGGGGACAGGGGACGTACAATGAGCAGTTCTTC. Its protein product is CASSWGQGTYNEQFF. The full variable domain, rest sourced from reference TRBV7-2 and TRBJ2-1, is GAGVSQSPSNKVTEKGKDVELRCDPISGHTALYWYRQSLGQGLEFLIYFQGNSAPDKSGLPSDRFSAERTGGSVSTLTIQRTQQEDSAVYLCASSWGQGTYNEQFFGPGTRLTVL.